This T cell receptor beta chain was sequenced during a study of blood T cell repertoires in COVID-19. Study information: PBMCs, B-cell-depleted T cells, or T cells provided the cDNA or gDNA that made up the material.

V lost 1 base, J lost 5 bases, and 3 bases stayed unmatched. Germline lookup yields CDR1 LGHNA and CDR2 YSLEER. This CDR3 contains 15 residues. Using immunoSEQ multiplex PCR, the repertoire was profiled, and TCRdb retains in-frame clones only, with some absent. The sample consists of about 40,000 clones, roughly 90% of them appearing once. The rearrangement links TRBV4-3 to TRBJ2-5; TRBD1 aligns across 11 bases. The TCR sequence derives from a woman aged 80 or older with active COVID-19. Source material: peripheral blood. In nucleotides, the CDR3 is TGCGCCAGCAGCCAAGTAGGGACAGGGGGGGAGACCCAGTACTTC. Translating it yields CASSQVGTGGETQYF.